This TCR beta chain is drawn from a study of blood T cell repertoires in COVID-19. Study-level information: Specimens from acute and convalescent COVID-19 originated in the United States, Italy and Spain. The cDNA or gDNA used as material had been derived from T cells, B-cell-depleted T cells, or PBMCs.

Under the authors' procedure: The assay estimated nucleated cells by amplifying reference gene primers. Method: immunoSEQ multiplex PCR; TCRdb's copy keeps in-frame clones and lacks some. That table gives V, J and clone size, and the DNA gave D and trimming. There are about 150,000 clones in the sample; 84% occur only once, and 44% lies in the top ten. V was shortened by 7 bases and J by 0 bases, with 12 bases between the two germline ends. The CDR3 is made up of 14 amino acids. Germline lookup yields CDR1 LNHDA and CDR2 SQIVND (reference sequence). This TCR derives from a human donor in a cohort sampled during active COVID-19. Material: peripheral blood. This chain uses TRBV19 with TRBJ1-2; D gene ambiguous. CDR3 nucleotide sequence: TGTGCCAGTACCATAGGAGGGTCTAACTATGGCTACACCTTC. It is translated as CASTIGGSNYGYTF.